Listed here is a single T cell receptor (beta chain). Trimming took off 1 base at V and 5 bases at J, with 6 bases between the two ends. The CDR3 has 13 amino acids. Germline loops: CDR1 KGHSH, CDR2 LQKENI. Using immunoSEQ multiplex PCR, the repertoire was profiled, and TCRdb retains in-frame clones only, with some absent. This table holds 75,000 or so clones, around 88% found once. This sample stems from a study of blood T cell repertoires in COVID-19. The sequence came from a woman of 80 years or more with active or convalescent COVID-19. The sequenced material came from peripheral blood. The chain carries TRBV18 and TRBJ1-5; the D gene is possibly TRBD1 (6 bases). The CDR3 loop is CASSPQGDQPQHF. As DNA, the CDR3 is TGTGCCAGCTCACCACAGGGGGATCAGCCCCAGCATTTT.